Presented here are 2 T cell receptor beta chains from one specimen sequenced in a study of beta chain features in type 1 diabetes. Whole-study findings and limits: Researchers report that Type 1 diabetes patients had moderately but significantly shorter TCRB CDR3s across all four CD4+ subsets.

As every portion of the isolated RNA was reverse transcribed, the sequencing read expressed TCRB transcripts. The method was immunoSEQ multiplex PCR; TCRdb's version includes in-frame clones alone and lacks a portion of them. The sample consists of about 280,000 clones, approximately 15% of them appearing once. These receptors' targets are unknown. The specimen sequenced was naive CD4+ T cells from blood. These receptors were collected from a man between 18 and 29 years old with type 1 diabetes.

This clone was picked up a small number of times. This CDR3 reads CSASEANEKLFF. CDR3 DNA: TGCAGCGCGTCCGAGGCTAATGAAAAACTGTTTTTT. This chain connects TRBV29-1 to TRBJ1-4; D is unresolved. Germline V lookup: CDR1 SQVTM, CDR2 ANQGSEA. This CDR3 region has 12 residues. V lost 7 bases, J lost 3 bases, and 9 bases lay in between.

This clone occurred a few times. This chain links TRBV30 with TRBJ1-3, with D possibly being TRBD1 (5 bases). CDR1 is GTSNPN and CDR2 is SVGIG in the germline V gene (reference sequence). The CDR3 is 14 residues long. The V end was cut by 4 bases, the J end by 2 bases, with 12 bases between. The CDR3 reads CAWNSGLTGNTIYF. The CDR3 nucleotides read TGTGCCTGGAACTCAGGGTTAACTGGAAACACCATATATTTT.